This T cell receptor beta chain was obtained from a study of blood T cell repertoires in COVID-19 (TCRdb year 2020). Notes on the research overall: Samples covering the acute and convalescent phases of COVID-19 were provided by collaborators in the United States, Italy and Spain. Deeply sampled blood TCRbeta repertoires from subjects exposed to, actively infected with, or recovered from COVID-19 were included in the dataset. Where available, HLA class I and class II types were taken from metadata supplied by the sample provider and were not determined by assay-based typing. A freely available public database, intended as a resource for researchers studying the immune response to SARS-CoV-2, is where the repertoires were released. Samples were obtained from the ongoing ImmuneRACE study (first 160 participants) and from over 1,000 subjects provided by 6 global collaborators. A de-identified subject ID, COVID-19 status, age in years and sex were almost always included in the sample metadata. The material from the prospective study consisted of cDNA or gDNA derived from T cells, B-cell-depleted T cells, or PBMCs. The study at large found these results: How much clinical and demographic metadata was included differed by source and by participant, and the metadata was provided uncurated.

TCRbeta CDR3 regions were amplified from genomic DNA using the immunoSEQ Assay, a bias-controlled multiplex PCR. As for how the authors treated the data: Within the assay, amplification of reference gene primers was used to estimate how many nucleated cells each sample contained. To quantify the absolute abundance of each unique TCRbeta CDR3 rearrangement, sequence reads were collapsed and filtered. For each sample, productive Simpson clonality was calculated as the square root of Simpson's diversity index across productive rearrangements. Drawn from immuneACCESS, this table holds only the in-frame rearrangements with V and J called that TCRdb kept. Clones are partly lost; checked studies trace under half to an unresolved V gene and leave the rest unexplained. The V and J calls and clone size come from that table; D and trimming were worked out from the DNA. Here the sample has tens of thousands of clones; about 85% occur a single time. Approximately 3% of the sample is in the top ten clones.

Reading the germline V gene gives CDR1 MNHEY and CDR2 SVGAGI. The CDR3 numbers 13 residues from cysteine through phenylalanine. Solely the CDR3 DNA is kept, with 39 bases framed from the first base. Cut back by 4 bases and 7 bases, the V and J ends lie 11 bases apart. This clone was detected a few times. Its binding antigen is unknown. Base qualities are not at hand, and no much larger clone is one base apart. One collaborating source in Seattle enrolled patients during active infection and followed them longitudinally through the course of disease. Whole blood was collected in K2EDTA tubes by collaborating institutions according to the institutions' own protocols. For TCRbeta analysis, collaborators shipped samples in one of three forms: frozen whole blood, isolated PBMCs, or DNA extracted from either of those sample types.

Sequenced input: peripheral blood. Here the chain combines TRBV6-5 and TRBJ2-1, and TRBD1 may be the D gene, going by 5 matching bases. The receptor was isolated from a woman aged 80 or over with COVID-19, enrolled during active disease. In nucleotide form, the sequence is TGTGCCAGCAGTTTGGGGCCGGAGAATGAGCAGTTCTTC. It translates as CASSLGPENEQFF.